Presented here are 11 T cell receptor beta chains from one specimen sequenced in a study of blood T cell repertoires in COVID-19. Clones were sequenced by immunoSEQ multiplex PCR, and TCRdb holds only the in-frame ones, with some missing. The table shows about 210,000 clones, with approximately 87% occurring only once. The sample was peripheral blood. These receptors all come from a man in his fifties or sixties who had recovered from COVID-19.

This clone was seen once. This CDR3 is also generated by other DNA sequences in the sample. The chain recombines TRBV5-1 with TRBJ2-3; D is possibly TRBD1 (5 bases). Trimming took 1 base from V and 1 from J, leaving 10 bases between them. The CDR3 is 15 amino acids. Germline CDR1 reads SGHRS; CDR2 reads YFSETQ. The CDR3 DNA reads TGCGCCAGCAGCTTGAGGGGAATGGGCACAGATACGCAGTATTTT. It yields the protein CASSLRGMGTDTQYF.

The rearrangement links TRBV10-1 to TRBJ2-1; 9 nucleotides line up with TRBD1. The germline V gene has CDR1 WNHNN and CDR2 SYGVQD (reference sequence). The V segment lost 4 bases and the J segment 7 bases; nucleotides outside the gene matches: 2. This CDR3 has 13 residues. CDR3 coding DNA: TGCGCCAGCAGTGTACAGGGGGCTAATGAGCAGTTCTTC. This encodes CASSVQGANEQFF.

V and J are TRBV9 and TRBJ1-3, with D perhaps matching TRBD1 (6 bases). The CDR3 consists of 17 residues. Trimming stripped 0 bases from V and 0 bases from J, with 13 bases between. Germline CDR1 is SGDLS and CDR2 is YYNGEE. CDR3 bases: TGTGCCAGCAGCGTAGGAAGGGGGGGAAGCTCTGGAAACACCATATATTTT. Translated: CASSVGRGGSSGNTIYF.

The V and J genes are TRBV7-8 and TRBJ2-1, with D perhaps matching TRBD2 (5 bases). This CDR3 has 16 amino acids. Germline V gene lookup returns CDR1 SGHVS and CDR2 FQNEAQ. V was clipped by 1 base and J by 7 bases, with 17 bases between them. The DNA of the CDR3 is TGTGCCAGCAGCTTAGAGCGGAATGTGGTGGGGAATGAGCAGTTCTTC. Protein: CASSLERNVVGNEQFF.

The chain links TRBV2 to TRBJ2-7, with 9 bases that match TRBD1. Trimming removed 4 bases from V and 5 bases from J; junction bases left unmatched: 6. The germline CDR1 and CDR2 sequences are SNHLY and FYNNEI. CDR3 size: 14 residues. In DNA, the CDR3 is TGTGCCAGCAGTGTACAGGGGGCTACCGACGAGCAGTACTTC. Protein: CASSVQGATDEQYF. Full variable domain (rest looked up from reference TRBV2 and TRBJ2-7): EPEVTQTPSHQVTQMGQEVILRCVPISNHLYFYWYRQILGQKVEFLVSFYNNEISEKSEIFDDQFSVERPDGSNFTLKIRSTKLEDSAMYFCASSVQGATDEQYFGPGTRLTVT.

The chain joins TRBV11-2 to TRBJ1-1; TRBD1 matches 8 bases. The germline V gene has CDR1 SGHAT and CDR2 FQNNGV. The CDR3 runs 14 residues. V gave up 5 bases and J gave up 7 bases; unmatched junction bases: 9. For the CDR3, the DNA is TGTGCCAGCAGCCTACTATTAGGACAGGGTGAAGCTTTCTTT. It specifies CASSLLLGQGEAFF.

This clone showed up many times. This chain's CDR3 is CASSFYPLQNQPQHF. DNA of the CDR3: TGTGCCAGCAGTTTTTACCCTCTTCAGAATCAGCCCCAGCATTTT. The chain recombines TRBV28 with TRBJ1-5; no reliable D call. Trimming took off 3 bases at V and 4 bases at J, with 13 bases between the two ends. This CDR3 region has 15 residues. Germline loops: CDR1 MDHEN, CDR2 SYDVKM.

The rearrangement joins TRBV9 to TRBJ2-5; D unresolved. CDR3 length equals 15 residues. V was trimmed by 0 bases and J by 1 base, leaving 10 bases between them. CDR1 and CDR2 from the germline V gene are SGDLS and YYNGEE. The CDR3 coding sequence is TGTGCCAGCAGCGTAGATGGGCAGGCCCAAGAGACCCAGTACTTC. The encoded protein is CASSVDGQAQETQYF.

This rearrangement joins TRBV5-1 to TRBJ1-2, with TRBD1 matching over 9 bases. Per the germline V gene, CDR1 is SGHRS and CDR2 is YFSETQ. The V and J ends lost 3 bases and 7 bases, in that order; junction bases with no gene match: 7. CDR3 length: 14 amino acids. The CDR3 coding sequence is TGCGCCAGCAGCTCACTACAGGGGGCGGGTGGCTACACCTTC. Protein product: CASSSLQGAGGYTF.

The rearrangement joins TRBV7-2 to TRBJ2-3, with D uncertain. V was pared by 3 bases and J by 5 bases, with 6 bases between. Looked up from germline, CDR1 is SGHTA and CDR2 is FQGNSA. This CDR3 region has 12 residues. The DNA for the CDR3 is TGTGCCAGCAGCTTTCTAGAAGATACGCAGTATTTT. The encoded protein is CASSFLEDTQYF.

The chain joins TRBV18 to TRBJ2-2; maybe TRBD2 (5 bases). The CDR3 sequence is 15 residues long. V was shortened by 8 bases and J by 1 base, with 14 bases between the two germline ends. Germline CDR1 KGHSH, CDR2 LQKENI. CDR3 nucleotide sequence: TGTGCCAGCACAAGGGAGCCGCAGAACACCGGGGAGCTGTTTTTT. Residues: CASTREPQNTGELFF.